The T cell receptor (beta chain) described here comes from a study of early stage breast cancer tumors. Study-level information: Samples were sequenced at about 10-fold average coverage.

Blood replicates held 0.5 ug DNA, tumor or normal breast approximately 1.5 ug, two each. Using immunoSEQ multiplex PCR, the repertoire was profiled, and TCRdb retains in-frame clones only, with some absent. Of fewer than 50,000 clones listed, about 73% are singletons. CDR3 length: 15 amino acids. Unmatched junction bases numbered 7, after V lost 4 bases and J lost 5 bases. Germline V lookup: CDR1 SGDLS, CDR2 YYNGEE. The sample comprised blood. The chain is built from TRBV9 and TRBJ2-5; 11 nucleotides agree with TRBD1. The clonotype was recovered from a person between 50 and 60 years old with breast cancer. The CDR3 protein is CASSPGGQGGETQYF. CDR3 nucleotides: TGTGCCAGCAGCCCAGGGGGACAGGGGGGGGAGACCCAGTACTTC.